This TCR beta chain was captured by sequencing in a study of PD-L1 blockade in urothelial cancer. Study-level background: In terms of prior chemotherapy, patients had received 0 to 3 regimens. T cell content in blood samples showed a median of around 140,000.

Whole-study results and caveats: At 3 weeks on treatment, tumor-associated clones expanded more with durable benefit.

Indicated time point: pretreatment peripheral blood. In each PCR, synthetic TCR analog templates were spiked in. Sequencing used immunoSEQ multiplex PCR; TCRdb keeps in-frame clones, though not all of them. The top ten clones hold approximately 25% of a sample with 40,000 to 55,000 clones, approximately 91% of them seen once. This CDR3 region has 19 residues. CDR1 is LNHNV and CDR2 is YYDKDF in the germline V gene (reference sequence). V was trimmed by 1 base and J by 6 bases, leaving 25 bases between them. A word on this clone: The antigen remains unidentified.

The V and J genes are TRBV15 and TRBJ2-1; D possibly corresponds to TRBD2 (7 bases). The sequence derives from a donor older than 35 with urothelial cancer. Specimen: PBMCs, collected around atezolizumab (anti-PD-L1) treatment. The CDR3 nucleotides are TGTGCCACCAGCAGAGTATTATCGGGAGGAGCGGAGGGGGGCAATGAGCAGTTCTTC. The encoded protein is CATSRVLSGGAEGGNEQFF.